This TCR beta chain came from a study of cytomegalovirus exposure and HLA in healthy donors. As for the study in general: Researchers found that approximately 77% of 350 to 500 genotyped donors fell within the Caucasian-associated ancestry cluster.

The V gene's germline CDR1 is MDHEN and CDR2 SYDVKM. The CDR3 covers 14 residues. V lost 3 bases and J lost 6, with 14 bases in between. Both 60 Vbeta primers and 13 Jbeta primers went into the PCR. TCRdb's table, derived via immunoSEQ multiplex PCR, lists solely in-frame clones and lacks some. The sample includes 200,000 to 250,000 clones, just over 75% of them seen just once. The V call is TRBV28, the J call TRBJ1-1, with D possibly being TRBD1 (6 bases). The TCR comes from a man between 18 and 29 years old in good health and CMV-seronegative. What was sequenced was PBMCs. CDR3 sequence: CASSFLRGNSEAFF. CDR3 in DNA: TGTGCCAGCAGTTTTCTTAGGGGGAATTCTGAAGCTTTCTTT.